A single sample is the source of the 23 T cell receptor beta chains below, sequenced in a study of blood T cell repertoires in COVID-19. Sequencing used immunoSEQ multiplex PCR; TCRdb keeps in-frame clones, though not all of them. The sample has roughly 220,000 clones; roughly four fifths are singletons. The sequencing sample was made of peripheral blood. The receptors were gathered from a woman aged 80 or over with COVID-19, enrolled during active disease.

The chain carries TRBV5-1 and TRBJ2-1; 8 bases align to TRBD2. Germline V CDR1 and CDR2: SGHRS, YFSETQ. Germline trimming cut 4 bases from V and 1 base from J; bases unmatched to any gene: 1. CDR3 size: 14 residues. CDR3 sequence (DNA): TGCGCCAGCAGCCGGGGGGGTTCCTACAATGAGCAGTTCTTC. Protein sequence: CASSRGGSYNEQFF. The full variable domain, its missing parts supplied by reference TRBV5-1 and TRBJ2-1, is KAGVTQTPRYLIKTRGQQVTLSCSPISGHRSVSWYQQTPGQGLQFLFEYFSETQRNKGNFPGRFSGRQFSNSRSEMNVSTLELGDSALYLCASSRGGSYNEQFFGPGTRLTVL.

The chain carries TRBV6-4 and TRBJ1-1; 11 bases agree with TRBD1. The CDR3 totals 13 residues. Per the germline V gene, CDR1 is MRHNA and CDR2 is SNTAGT. The V and J ends lost 5 bases and 5 bases, in that order; junction bases with no gene match: 1. The CDR3 loop is CASSRDRGTEAFF. CDR3 nucleotides: TGTGCCAGCAGTAGGGACAGGGGGACTGAAGCTTTCTTT.

This chain joins TRBV6-5 and TRBJ1-1; 8 positions match TRBD1. The J segment lost 8 bases and the V segment lost 11 bases, leaving 7 bases of the junction unmatched. The germline CDR1 and CDR2 sequences are MNHEY and SVGAGI. This CDR3 comprises 11 residues. The CDR3 DNA reads TGTGCCGGGAGGACAGGGCTCGAAGCTTTCTTT. Translation gives CAGRTGLEAFF.

The rearrangement joins TRBV6-5 to TRBJ2-3, with 7 nucleotides matching TRBD2. The V and J ends lost 2 bases and 5 bases, in that order; junction bases with no gene match: 4. Germline V gene data show CDR1 as MNHEY and CDR2 as SVGAGI. This CDR3 spans 14 amino acids. The CDR3 DNA sequence: TGTGCCAGCAGTTACGCGGGAGTTCGAGATACGCAGTATTTT. It is translated as CASSYAGVRDTQYF.

This chain links TRBV7-8 with TRBJ1-2; no reliable D call. V dropped 5 bases and J dropped 4 bases, with 17 bases sitting between them. Germline loops: CDR1 SGHVS, CDR2 FQNEAQ. The CDR3 runs to 15 residues. CDR3 DNA sequence: TGTGCCAGCAGCCCCCGCGGGGAGGGAGGCTATGGCTACACCTTC. Its translation is CASSPRGEGGYGYTF.

This chain uses TRBV28 with TRBJ2-7; TRBD1 is a possible D gene (6 bases). The CDR3 runs to 11 residues. CDR1 MDHEN and CDR2 SYDVKM come from the germline V gene. In DNA form, the CDR3 reads TGTGTCGCACAGGGTTCCTACGAGCAGTACTTC. It encodes CVAQGSYEQYF.

The chain is built from TRBV7-3 and TRBJ2-2, with unresolved D. This CDR3 is built from 12 residues. Trimming left V 5 bases short and J 3 bases short, with 4 bases between. The germline gives CDR1 SGHTA, CDR2 FQGTGA. For the CDR3, the DNA is TGTGCCAGCAGCCGGTACACCGGGGAGCTGTTTTTT. Protein: CASSRYTGELFF.

The chain couples TRBV5-4 to TRBJ2-7; 7 nucleotides match TRBD2. This CDR3 has 15 amino acids. With 4 bases clipped from V and 2 bases from J, the junction kept 9 bases outside the gene matches. Germline V gives CDR1 SGHNT, CDR2 YYREEE (reference sequence). The CDR3 here is CASSASTSPTYEQYF. The CDR3 coding sequence is TGTGCCAGCAGCGCCTCGACTAGCCCCACCTACGAGCAGTACTTC.

The V call is TRBV28, the J call TRBJ2-1, with a tentative D call TRBD2 (5 bases). This CDR3 has 13 amino acids. Germline V lookup: CDR1 MDHEN, CDR2 SYDVKM. Trimming shortened V by 6 bases and J by 4 bases, and 10 bases separated the two germline ends. CDR3 DNA sequence: TGTGCCAGCAGGGAGGCCTCGTACAATGAGCAGTTCTTC. Translating gives CASREASYNEQFF.

The count of this clone is one. The chain joins TRBV28 to TRBJ2-3; 8 bases map to TRBD1. Germline V gene sequence: CDR1 MDHEN, CDR2 SYDVKM. The CDR3 has 17 amino acids. J lost 5 bases, V lost 6 bases, and 16 bases had no gene match. The CDR3 nucleotides read TGTGCCAGCAGCTCAATCACCCTCAGGGGGCGCAAAGATACGCAGTATTTT. Translating it yields CASSSITLRGRKDTQYF.

In DNA, the CDR3 is TGTGCCAGCAGTTACCGGGACAGGGGAAATTCACCCCTCCACTTT. It specifies CASSYRDRGNSPLHF. This chain joins TRBV28 and TRBJ1-6, with TRBD1 matching over 10 bases. Trimming at V came to 4 bases and at J to 7 bases, leaving 4 bases not matched to a gene. Germline V lookup: CDR1 MDHEN, CDR2 SYDVKM. This CDR3 has 15 amino acids. Together with reference TRBV28 and TRBJ1-6, the CDR3 gives the full variable domain: DVKVTQSSRYLVKRTGEKVFLECVQDMDHENMFWYRQDPGLGLRLIYFSYDVKMKEKGDIPEGYSVSREKKERFSLILESASTNQTSMYLCASSYRDRGNSPLHFGNGTRLTVT.

This chain joins TRBV11-2 and TRBJ1-1; D is perhaps TRBD1 (5 bases). Trimming pared 5 bases from V and 11 bases from J, leaving 15 bases between. The CDR3 covers 12 residues. Germline V gene lookup returns CDR1 SGHAT and CDR2 FQNNGV. The CDR3 reads CASSPRGDVAFF. The CDR3 DNA is TGTGCCAGCAGCCCTCGCGGGGACGTGGCTTTCTTT.

The rearrangement joins TRBV9 to TRBJ2-2, with 14 nucleotides matching TRBD2. The CDR3 length is 18 residues. J gave up 4 bases and V 0 bases, and 5 bases lay outside the gene matches. Germline CDR1 is SGDLS and CDR2 is YYNGEE. In DNA form, the CDR3 reads TGTGCCAGCAGCGTAGGACTAGCGGGGGGGAGGAGCACCGGGGAGCTGTTTTTT. Amino acids: CASSVGLAGGRSTGELFF.

The chain recombines TRBV11-2 with TRBJ2-7, with 9 nucleotides matching TRBD2. CDR1 SGHAT and CDR2 FQNNGV come from the germline V gene. The CDR3 contains 12 residues. After removal of 5 bases from V and 5 bases from J, the junction contained 1 base not matched to a gene. The CDR3 here is CASSRLADEQYF. CDR3 nucleotide sequence: TGTGCCAGCAGCCGACTAGCGGACGAGCAGTACTTC.

The chain is built from TRBV28 and TRBJ1-2; no clear D. The CDR3 has 15 amino acids. V was trimmed by 3 bases and J by 8 bases, leaving 19 bases between them. Germline V lookup: CDR1 MDHEN, CDR2 SYDVKM. CDR3 sequence reads: CASSLASRLAIGYTF. The DNA of the CDR3 is TGTGCCAGCAGTTTGGCTTCCAGGTTGGCTATCGGCTACACCTTC.

The chain links TRBV28 to TRBJ1-2; maybe TRBD1 (6 bases). The CDR3 loop spans 12 amino acids. Trimming pared 1 base from V and 8 bases from J, leaving 8 bases between. The V gene's germline CDR1 is MDHEN and CDR2 SYDVKM. In DNA form, the CDR3 reads TGTGCCAGCAGTTTATTAGACAGGGGCTACACCTTC. Its translation is CASSLLDRGYTF.

The CDR3 spells CASSLIIYGEQFF. CDR3 sequence (DNA): TGTGCCAGCAGTTTAATTATATACGGGGAGCAGTTCTTC. The genes are TRBV27 and TRBJ2-1; D call uncertain. There are 13 residues in the CDR3. Germline V gene data show CDR1 as MNHEY and CDR2 as SMNVEV (reference sequence). V lost 2 bases, J lost 10 bases, and 12 bases lay in between.

This clone is a singleton in its sample. The gene calls are TRBV7-9 and TRBJ2-7; D is uncertain. Germline V gene lookup returns CDR1 SEHNR and CDR2 FQNEAQ (reference sequence). Trimming took 3 bases from V and 3 from J, leaving 6 bases between them. CDR3 length equals 12 residues. The CDR3 bases are TGTGCCAGCAGCTTTAACAGCTACGAGCAGTACTTC. Encoded protein: CASSFNSYEQYF.

The V call is TRBV20-1, the J call TRBJ2-7; maybe TRBD2 (6 bases). The CDR3 sequence is 14 residues long. Germline-derived CDR1 and CDR2 are DFQATT and SNEGSKA (reference sequence). V shed 3 bases and J shed 2 bases, with 14 bases lying between them. The CDR3 bases are TGCAGTGCTAGTAAAGGGCGGGGCCCCTACGAGCAGTACTTC. This gives the protein CSASKGRGPYEQYF.

The chain employs TRBV30 and TRBJ2-7, with TRBD1 matching 7 bases. The length of the CDR3 is 12 residues. Germline assignment: CDR1 GTSNPN and CDR2 SVGIG (reference sequence). V shed 6 bases, J shed 0 bases, and the junction held 2 bases outside the gene matches. CDR3 loop: CACWDSSYEQYF. The CDR3, as DNA: TGTGCCTGTTGGGACAGCTCCTACGAGCAGTACTTC.

The V gene is TRBV10-3, the J gene TRBJ1-1; D is undetermined. Looked up from germline, CDR1 is ENHRY and CDR2 is SYGVKD. The CDR3 consists of 11 residues. V was trimmed by 6 bases and J by 3 bases, leaving 5 bases between them. CDR3 DNA sequence: TGTGCCATCAGCCGGGACACTGAAGCTTTCTTT. Its protein product is CAISRDTEAFF.

This chain connects TRBV18 to TRBJ2-5, with 8 bases fitting TRBD2. The ends lost 6 bases at V and 3 bases at J; junction bases unmatched: 6. The CDR3 length is 14 residues. Germline V gives CDR1 KGHSH, CDR2 LQKENI. Here the CDR3 reads CASSQLADKETQYF. The CDR3 nucleotides read TGTGCCAGCTCGCAACTAGCGGACAAAGAGACCCAGTACTTC.

The chain carries TRBV27 and TRBJ1-4; D is uncertain. Trimming stripped 3 bases from V and 3 bases from J, with 5 bases between. There are 13 residues in the CDR3. From germline, CDR1 is MNHEY and CDR2 SMNVEV (reference sequence). CDR3 in DNA: TGTGCCAGCAGTTTTCGGGCTAATGAAAAACTGTTTTTT. Its protein product is CASSFRANEKLFF.